Following are 30 T cell receptor beta chains from one sample sequenced in a study of blood T cells in healthy people across ages. A J-beta primer mix and a sample-barcoded 5' primer were used in a second PCR of about 7 to 12 cycles. TCRdb independently ran MiXCR on the 5' RACE reads; one entry per CDR3 protein. The sample shows 780,000 or so distinct CDR3 sequences, roughly three fifths of them seen only once. The sequencing sample was made of blood. The source is a man aged 40-55 years in good health.

This chain links TRBV6-2 or TRBV6-3 with TRBJ2-4, with D uncertain. CDR1 is MNHEY and CDR2 is SVGEGT in the germline V gene. The CDR3 loop spans 16 amino acids. V was trimmed by 5 bases and J by 0 bases, leaving 14 bases between them. For the CDR3, the DNA is TGTGCCAGCAGTCCGTACGGCAACCTAGCCAAAAACATTCAGTACTTC. Its translation is CASSPYGNLAKNIQYF.

This clonotype has just a few counts. This chain links TRBV27 with TRBJ2-7, with 7 bases lining up with TRBD2. Germline-derived CDR1 and CDR2 are MNHEY and SMNVEV (reference sequence). J was trimmed by 3 bases and V by 4 bases; bases with no gene match: 9. The CDR3 has 15 residues. The CDR3 DNA reads as TGTGCCAGCAGTTCGGGGGTAGCGGGTATCTACGAGCAGTACTTC. It codes for CASSSGVAGIYEQYF.

This rearrangement joins TRBV9 to TRBJ1-2; 9 bases map to TRBD1. J gave up 6 bases and V 3 bases, and 21 bases lay outside the gene matches. Germline V CDR1 and CDR2: SGDLS, YYNGEE. The CDR3 is made up of 19 amino acids. This CDR3 reads CASSADTGTGYGSLHGYTF. The CDR3, as DNA: TGTGCCAGCAGCGCTGATACCGGGACAGGGTATGGTTCTCTCCATGGCTACACCTTC.

The J gene is TRBJ2-7, the V gene TRBV7-9; TRBD2 matches at 9 bases. The J call could be wrong; TRBJ2-1 is a better fit for the DNA end. CDR1 is SEHNR and CDR2 is FQNEAQ in the germline V gene (reference sequence). The CDR3 has 16 amino acids. CDR3 in DNA: TGTGCCAGCAGCTTCGGGACTAGCCTACTCGACAATGAGCAGTTCTTC. Translation: CASSFGTSLLDNEQFF.

This chain links TRBV7-9 with TRBJ2-7; 10 bases map to TRBD2. V shed 6 bases, J shed 2 bases, and the junction held 13 bases outside the gene matches. The CDR3 runs 17 residues. Germline values: CDR1 SEHNR, CDR2 FQNEAQ (reference sequence). The CDR3 loop is CASSPTPLAGVPYEQYF. The CDR3 DNA reads TGTGCCAGCAGTCCAACGCCCCTAGCGGGAGTACCCTACGAGCAGTACTTC.

The rearrangement joins TRBV29-1 to TRBJ2-5; D might be TRBD2 (6 bases). The V gene's germline CDR1 is SQVTM and CDR2 ANQGSEA. The CDR3 sequence is 13 residues long. The V end was cut by 8 bases, the J end by 2 bases, with 15 bases between. The CDR3 coding sequence is TGCAGCCACTTCGGGACTCTGCAAGAGACCCAGTACTTC. Translated, it gives CSHFGTLQETQYF.

V gene TRBV2 combines with J gene TRBJ1-5; D is perhaps TRBD1 (5 bases). Germline loops: CDR1 SNHLY, CDR2 FYNNEI. V gave up 6 bases and J gave up 10 bases, with 13 bases separating them. The CDR3 is 12 residues long. CDR3 amino acids: CASSGAGGPQHF. CDR3 nucleotide sequence: TGTGCCAGCAGCGGCGCCGGGGGACCCCAGCATTTT. Drawing the rest from reference TRBV2 and TRBJ1-5, the complete variable domain is EPEVTQTPSHQVTQMGQEVILRCVPISNHLYFYWYRQILGQKVEFLVSFYNNEISEKSEIFDDQFSVERPDGSNFTLKIRSTKLEDSAMYFCASSGAGGPQHFGDGTRLSIL.

The chain joins TRBV25-1 to TRBJ1-6; weak D call: TRBD1 (5 bases). In germline, CDR1 is MGHDK, CDR2 SYGVNS. This CDR3 spans 14 amino acids. Trimming left V 4 bases short and J 9 bases short, with 13 bases between. The CDR3 nucleotides read TGTGCCAGCAGTGGATTGGGGGAAGCTTCACCCCTCCACTTT. This translates into CASSGLGEASPLHF.

The V gene is TRBV6-1, the J gene TRBJ1-5, with no clear D. Between the trimmed V and J ends, which lost 6 bases and 0 bases, there was a span of 27 bases. Germline V gene sequence: CDR1 MNHNS, CDR2 SASEGT. The CDR3 loop spans 20 amino acids. The CDR3 reads CASSRPPGPTVIYSNQPQHF. CDR3 nucleotides: TGTGCCAGCAGCCGACCACCGGGCCCCACCGTCATCTATAGCAATCAGCCCCAGCATTTT.

This clonotype was observed a few times. The chain links TRBV28 to TRBJ2-7; D may be TRBD1 (5 bases). CDR1 MDHEN and CDR2 SYDVKM come from the germline V gene. CDR3 length equals 12 residues. Trimming removed 9 bases at V and 1 base at J, with 10 bases between. CDR3 residues: CASVGDSYEQYF. Here the CDR3 DNA reads TGTGCCAGTGTAGGGGATTCCTACGAGCAGTACTTC.

To note about this clonotype: A much larger clone lies one base from this, so it may be a read error. J is TRBJ1-1 and V is TRBV7-3; D might be TRBD1 (6 bases). V lost 5 bases to trimming and J lost 4 bases, with 14 bases between them. CDR1 and CDR2 from the germline V gene are SGHTA and FQGTGA. This CDR3 region has 14 residues. CDR3: CASSIEGVLTEAFF. The CDR3 DNA reads TGTGCCAGCAGCATAGAGGGGGTGCTCACTGAAGCTTTCTTT.

This clonotype has a handful of counts. The V and J genes are TRBV7-6 and TRBJ2-5, with 9 bases lining up with TRBD1. The CDR3 covers 15 residues. V trimming: 4 bases; J trimming: 2 bases; junction bases outside the gene matches: 5. Germline CDR1 SGHVS, CDR2 FNYEAQ. The CDR3: CASSSDRGYQETQYF. CDR3 nucleotides: TGTGCCAGCAGCTCGGACAGGGGATATCAAGAGACCCAGTACTTC.

The chain links TRBV7-2 to TRBJ2-1; 8 nucleotides align to TRBD2. Germline values: CDR1 SGHTA, CDR2 FQGNSA. Unmatched junction bases numbered 11, after V lost 5 bases and J lost 2 bases. The CDR3 sequence is 17 residues long. CDR3 amino acids: CASSHQGAGATYNEQFF. CDR3 nucleotides: TGTGCCAGCAGCCACCAAGGAGCGGGAGCCACCTACAATGAGCAGTTCTTC.

This clonotype was seen a handful of times. The gene calls are TRBV27 and TRBJ2-7, with D maybe TRBD1 (5 bases). The CDR3 contains 14 residues. The V end was cut by 6 bases, the J end by 3 bases, with 15 bases between. Germline CDR1 is MNHEY and CDR2 is SMNVEV (reference sequence). CDR3 DNA: TGTGCCAGCAGATATTCCAGGGTGAACTACGAGCAGTACTTC. This codes for CASRYSRVNYEQYF.

The chain has TRBV27 and TRBJ1-2, with 7 bases matching TRBD1. V lost 7 bases to trimming and J lost 4 bases; unmatched junction nucleotides: 15. CDR1 is MNHEY and CDR2 is SMNVEV in the germline V gene (reference sequence). This CDR3 is 16 amino acids long. In DNA form, the CDR3 reads TGTGCCAGCAAAGGTTTGAACAGGGGCTTCCCCTATGGCTACACCTTC. It yields the protein CASKGLNRGFPYGYTF.

This clonotype has a single count. The V and J genes are TRBV7-6 and TRBJ2-1; 13 bases match TRBD2. J was trimmed by 6 bases and V by 2 bases; bases with no gene match: 16. The CDR3 runs to 20 residues. Germline CDR1 and CDR2: SGHVS and FNYEAQ. Here the CDR3 reads CASSLPGTSGKAPPGNEQFF. CDR3 nucleotides: TGTGCCAGCAGCTTACCTGGGACTAGCGGGAAGGCCCCCCCTGGCAATGAGCAGTTCTTC.

The chain is built from TRBV5-6 and TRBJ2-3; 11 bases are shared with TRBD2. There are 17 residues in the CDR3. Germline V gene data show CDR1 as SGHDT and CDR2 as YYEEEE. V was clipped by 4 bases and J by 3 bases; unmatched bases: 10. DNA of the CDR3: TGTGCCAGCAGCCAGGTGTTTAGCGGGAGGGTAACAGATACGCAGTATTTT. Amino acids: CASSQVFSGRVTDTQYF.

This clonotype came up once. The rearrangement joins TRBV4-3 to TRBJ2-3, with 8 bases fitting TRBD1. Trimming took 0 bases from V and 7 from J; bases not matched to a gene: 9. This CDR3 is 16 amino acids long. CDR1 and CDR2 from the germline V gene are LGHNA and YSLEER. The chain's CDR3 is CASSQDFLQGANTQYF. As DNA, the CDR3 is TGCGCCAGCAGCCAAGATTTTTTGCAGGGGGCGAATACGCAGTATTTT.

This clonotype has a handful of counts. This chain joins TRBV20-1 and TRBJ2-5, with 9 bases identical to TRBD2. The length of the CDR3 is 15 residues. The trim removed 3 bases at V and 2 bases at J, leaving 7 bases unmatched. Germline V gene sequence: CDR1 DFQATT, CDR2 SNEGSKA (reference sequence). The CDR3 sequence is CSASPLAGRQETQYF. CDR3 sequence (DNA): TGCAGTGCTAGTCCCCTAGCGGGGCGACAAGAGACCCAGTACTTC.

V usage is TRBV6-4 and J usage is TRBJ2-3, with 10 bases aligning to TRBD2. Germline CDR1 and CDR2: MRHNA and SNTAGT. The V segment lost 0 bases and the J segment 2 bases; nucleotides outside the gene matches: 5. CDR3 length: 17 residues. The CDR3 coding sequence is TGTGCCAGCAGTGACTCCCCTAGCGGGGGCCCCACAGATACGCAGTATTTT. Amino acids: CASSDSPSGGPTDTQYF.

This rearrangement joins TRBV4-3 to TRBJ2-1; TRBD2 agrees at 8 bases. This CDR3 spans 15 amino acids. The V segment lost 0 bases and the J segment 8 bases; nucleotides outside the gene matches: 6. Per germline, CDR1 LGHNA and CDR2 YSLEER. CDR3 residues: CASSQDLSGRDEQFF. In DNA form, the CDR3 reads TGCGCCAGCAGCCAAGATCTGAGCGGGAGAGATGAGCAGTTCTTC.

This clonotype was seen a handful of times. This chain joins TRBV6-5 and TRBJ2-7, with D possibly being TRBD2 (5 bases). The length of the CDR3 is 14 residues. Deletions cut 6 bases from V and 0 bases from J, with 12 bases between. The V gene's germline CDR1 is MNHEY and CDR2 SVGAGI. In DNA form, the CDR3 reads TGTGCCAGCAGCTACCTCACTAGCTCCTACGAGCAGTACTTC. This codes for CASSYLTSSYEQYF.

This clonotype was observed a few times. The chain recombines TRBV20-1 with TRBJ2-1; TRBD2 agrees at 9 bases. Per the germline V gene, CDR1 is DFQATT and CDR2 is SNEGSKA (reference sequence). The CDR3 has 15 residues. Losses at the gene ends were 5 bases for V and 8 bases for J; bases not matched to a gene: 13. This CDR3 reads CSAYTLAGAGDEQFF. The CDR3 DNA is TGCAGTGCTTATACCTTAGCGGGGGCTGGGGATGAGCAGTTCTTC.

The chain employs TRBV20-1 and TRBJ2-7, with D perhaps assigned TRBD1 or TRBD2 (6 bases each). Trimming pared 5 bases from V and 7 bases from J, leaving 21 bases between. Germline CDR1 reads DFQATT; CDR2 reads SNEGSKA (reference sequence). This CDR3 comprises 14 residues. CDR3 nucleotides: TGCAGTGCTGGGGGCCCCATGAATGCGGGAGAGCAGTACTTC. As protein: CSAGGPMNAGEQYF.

The rearrangement joins TRBV7-2 to TRBJ2-4, with D perhaps matching TRBD2 (6 bases). TRBJ2-7 explains the end of the DNA better; the J call may be wrong. CDR1 and CDR2 from the germline V gene are SGHTA and FQGNSA. The CDR3 spans 15 residues. CDR3 in DNA: TGTGCCAGCAGCTTAGGCGGGGCGAGCGGGCACGAGCAGTACTTC. It is translated as CASSLGGASGHEQYF.

V usage is TRBV3-1 and J usage is TRBJ2-4; 8 bases match TRBD1. The V segment lost 1 base and the J segment 4 bases; nucleotides outside the gene matches: 12. Germline CDR1 is LGHDT and CDR2 is YNNKEL (reference sequence). CDR3 length: 18 amino acids. CDR3 DNA: TGTGCCAGCAGCCAAGGGCCGGGACAGGAGAGGGGGAAAAACATTCAGTACTTC. As protein: CASSQGPGQERGKNIQYF.

In the case of this clonotype: The junction departs from the called germline gene at one end, perhaps through a read error. The chain recombines TRBV7-3 with TRBJ2-3, with 7 nucleotides matching TRBD1. Looked up from germline, CDR1 is SGHTA and CDR2 is FQGTGA. The CDR3 sequence is 14 residues long. The CDR3 spells CVSSVGQRTDTQYF. As DNA, the CDR3 is TGTGTCAGCAGCGTGGGACAGCGCACAGATACGCAGTATTTT.

The chain has TRBV2 and TRBJ2-5, with 7 bases that match TRBD1. V lost 10 bases, J lost 2 bases, and 7 bases stayed unmatched. CDR1 and CDR2 (germline): SNHLY, FYNNEI. This CDR3 spans 13 amino acids. The DNA of the CDR3 is TGTGCCAACCCTGGACAGGAACAAGAGACCCAGTACTTC. Amino acid sequence: CANPGQEQETQYF.

This clonotype was recorded a few times. The V gene is TRBV25-1, the J gene TRBJ2-7; 7 bases map to TRBD2. Per germline, CDR1 MGHDK and CDR2 SYGVNS. The J segment lost 5 bases and the V segment lost 4 bases, leaving 11 bases of the junction unmatched. The CDR3 is 15 residues long. CDR3 in DNA: TGTGCCAGCAGTGTCCTGGGGGAGGGGCACAACGAGCAGTACTTC. Translating it yields CASSVLGEGHNEQYF.

The chain uses TRBV20-1 and TRBJ2-3; 14 bases match TRBD2. CDR3 size: 16 residues. The V gene's germline CDR1 is DFQATT and CDR2 SNEGSKA (reference sequence). V was clipped by 5 bases and J by 7 bases; unmatched bases: 11. The CDR3 region has the DNA TGCAGTGCTTGGACTAGCGGGAGGTTCAGGGACAATACGCAGTATTTT. It encodes CSAWTSGRFRDNTQYF.